Listed below are T cell receptor beta chains from one sample, sequenced in a study of molecular identifiers for immune sequencing clone quantification. From the PCR reads, TCRdb called clonotypes with MiXCR, one entry per CDR3 protein. Of over 600,000 distinct CDR3 sequences in the sample, roughly 21% were seen once. The source material was naive CD8+ T cells from blood, with Jurkat cell RNA spiked in. The receptors originated from a human donor in good health. Some libraries in this study had Jurkat cell RNA spiked in. Each CDR3 is given with its conserved first and last residue. A D gene is named only where the DNA matches it firmly. Clone size, where shown, is once, few, many, or a class for clones that have expanded.

CDR3aa: CASSLSRAGSGYTF
CDR3nt: TGTGCCAGCAGTTTGTCAAGGGCAGGGTCTGGCTACACCTTC
v_gene: TRBV28
j_gene: TRBJ1-2
d_gene: NA
abundance: few

CDR3aa: CATTGQEGTQYF
CDR3nt: TGTGCCACGACCGGACAGGAGGGGACCCAGTACTTC
v_gene: TRBV19
j_gene: TRBJ2-5
d_gene: NA
abundance: NA

CDR3aa: CASSYSKGMNTEAFF
CDR3nt: TGTGCCAGCAGTTACTCAAAGGGGATGAACACTGAAGCTTTCTTT
v_gene: TRBV6-6
j_gene: TRBJ1-1
d_gene: NA
abundance: few

CDR3aa: CASSFGWGGGVEQFF
CDR3nt: TGTGCCAGCAGCTTCGGGTGGGGGGGTGGAGTTGAGCAGTTCTTC
v_gene: TRBV7-8
j_gene: TRBJ2-1
d_gene: TRBD2
abundance: NA

CDR3aa: CASSQGTSGRMDTQYF
CDR3nt: TGTGCCAGCAGCCAAGGTACTAGCGGGCGTATGGATACGCAGTATTTT
v_gene: TRBV3-2
j_gene: TRBJ2-3
d_gene: NA
abundance: many

CDR3aa: CSARDQGSEQYF
CDR3nt: TGCAGTGCCCGGGATCAGGGAAGCGAGCAGTACTTC
v_gene: TRBV20-1
j_gene: TRBJ2-7
d_gene: NA
abundance: many

CDR3aa: CATSRTAQPQHF
CDR3nt: TGTGCCACCAGCAGGACAGCTCAGCCCCAGCATTTT
v_gene: TRBV15
j_gene: TRBJ1-5
d_gene: NA
abundance: many

CDR3aa: CASSLARQGYYEQYF
CDR3nt: TGTGCCAGCAGCCTAGCCCGACAGGGATACTACGAGCAGTACTTC
v_gene: TRBV28
j_gene: TRBJ2-7
d_gene: TRBD1
abundance: many

CDR3aa: CSAWDAPGLAEETQYF
CDR3nt: TGCAGTGCTTGGGACGCACCGGGACTAGCGGAAGAGACCCAGTACTTC
v_gene: TRBV20-1
j_gene: TRBJ2-5
d_gene: TRBD2
abundance: NA

CDR3aa: CSVVGYRSSYEQYF
CDR3nt: TGCAGCGTTGTCGGGTACCGAAGCTCCTACGAGCAGTACTTC
v_gene: TRBV29-1
j_gene: TRBJ2-7
d_gene: NA
abundance: many

CDR3aa: CASSKPGHRREQYF
CDR3nt: TGTGCCAGCAGTAAGCCGGGACACCGTCGCGAGCAGTACTTC
v_gene: TRBV6-8
j_gene: TRBJ2-7
d_gene: NA
abundance: few

CDR3aa: CASSQEFATDTQYF
CDR3nt: TGCGCCAGCAGCCAAGAGTTTGCTACAGATACGCAGTATTTT
v_gene: TRBV4-3
j_gene: TRBJ2-3
d_gene: NA
abundance: many

CDR3aa: CATSPTGYEQYF
CDR3nt: TGTGCCACCAGTCCGACAGGCTACGAGCAGTACTTC
v_gene: TRBV15
j_gene: TRBJ2-7
d_gene: NA
abundance: NA

CDR3aa: CAWQGGGLYNEQFF
CDR3nt: TGTGCCTGGCAAGGGGGGGGGCTGTACAATGAGCAGTTCTTC
v_gene: TRBV30
j_gene: TRBJ2-1
d_gene: NA
abundance: many

CDR3aa: CASSLTSVNGYTF
CDR3nt: TGTGCCAGCAGTTTAACTTCAGTTAATGGCTACACCTTC
v_gene: TRBV12-3/TRBV12-4
j_gene: TRBJ1-2
d_gene: NA
abundance: many

CDR3aa: CASSLVVAGDQFF
CDR3nt: TGTGCCAGCAGCTTAGTGGTAGCGGGGGATCAGTTCTTC
v_gene: TRBV7-2
j_gene: TRBJ2-1
d_gene: TRBD2
abundance: many

CDR3aa: CASSQVLERNTEAFF
CDR3nt: TGTGCCAGCAGCCAAGTCCTGGAAAGGAACACTGAAGCTTTCTTT
v_gene: TRBV3-1
j_gene: TRBJ1-1
d_gene: NA
abundance: many

CDR3aa: CASSQITGQSNTEAFF
CDR3nt: TGCGCCAGCAGCCAAATTACGGGACAGTCGAACACTGAAGCTTTCTTT
v_gene: TRBV4-1
j_gene: TRBJ1-1
d_gene: TRBD1
abundance: NA

CDR3aa: CSARGGVAGKVYEQYF
CDR3nt: TGCAGTGCTAGAGGGGGTGTGGCGGGAAAGGTGTACGAGCAGTACTTC
v_gene: TRBV20-1
j_gene: TRBJ2-7
d_gene: NA
abundance: few

CDR3aa: CATSTNGYTEAFF
CDR3nt: TGTGCCACCAGCACTAACGGGTACACTGAAGCTTTCTTT
v_gene: TRBV15
j_gene: TRBJ1-1
d_gene: NA
abundance: many

CDR3aa: CASSLSGLAETQYF
CDR3nt: TGTGCCAGCAGCTTAAGTGGACTAGCAGAGACCCAGTACTTC
v_gene: TRBV7-2
j_gene: TRBJ2-5
d_gene: TRBD2
abundance: many

CDR3aa: CASSLSTGSAYEQYF
CDR3nt: TGTGCCAGCAGTTTATCGACCGGGTCTGCCTACGAGCAGTACTTC
v_gene: TRBV27
j_gene: TRBJ2-7
d_gene: NA
abundance: many

CDR3aa: CASSLGPGDYEQYF
CDR3nt: TGTGCCAGCAGCTTAGGTCCGGGGGACTACGAGCAGTACTTC
v_gene: TRBV7-9
j_gene: TRBJ2-7
d_gene: NA
abundance: many

CDR3aa: CASSFAPDRATEAFF
CDR3nt: TGTGCCAGCAGCTTCGCCCCGGACAGGGCCACTGAAGCTTTCTTT
v_gene: TRBV7-2
j_gene: TRBJ1-1
d_gene: TRBD1
abundance: NA

CDR3aa: CASGLGYEQYF
CDR3nt: TGTGCCAGCGGGCTGGGTTACGAGCAGTACTTC
v_gene: TRBV27
j_gene: TRBJ2-7
d_gene: NA
abundance: few

CDR3aa: CASSLAQGLAEAFF
CDR3nt: TGTGCCAGCAGCTTGGCACAGGGATTAGCTGAAGCTTTCTTT
v_gene: TRBV5-6
j_gene: TRBJ1-1
d_gene: NA
abundance: many

CDR3aa: CASSQERLAGYNEQFF
CDR3nt: TGCGCCAGCAGCCAAGAAAGACTAGCGGGGTACAATGAGCAGTTCTTC
v_gene: TRBV4-1
j_gene: TRBJ2-1
d_gene: TRBD2
abundance: many

CDR3aa: CASAQGGSYTF
CDR3nt: TGTGCCAGCGCACAGGGGGGTAGCTACACCTTC
v_gene: TRBV28
j_gene: TRBJ1-2
d_gene: TRBD1
abundance: few

CDR3aa: CASKVRELFF
CDR3nt: TGTGCCAGTAAAGTCCGGGAGCTGTTTTTT
v_gene: TRBV12-3/TRBV12-4
j_gene: TRBJ2-2
d_gene: NA
abundance: NA

CDR3aa: CASSLDATRDQPQHF
CDR3nt: TGCGCCAGCAGCTTGGATGCGACGCGGGATCAGCCCCAGCATTTT
v_gene: TRBV5-1
j_gene: TRBJ1-5
d_gene: NA
abundance: many

CDR3aa: CASSRQGSAKNIQYF
CDR3nt: TGTGCCAGCAGTCGACAGGGATCCGCCAAAAACATTCAGTACTTC
v_gene: TRBV12-3/TRBV12-4
j_gene: TRBJ2-4
d_gene: TRBD1
abundance: many

CDR3aa: CTSSPDDRVGYEQYF
CDR3nt: TGTACCAGCAGCCCCGACGACAGGGTGGGCTACGAGCAGTACTTC
v_gene: TRBV6-2/TRBV6-3
j_gene: TRBJ2-7
d_gene: TRBD1
abundance: once

CDR3aa: CASSQVLVYGEKLFF
CDR3nt: TGTGCCAGCAGCCAAGTTTTGGTTTACGGTGAAAAACTGTTTTTT
v_gene: TRBV3-1
j_gene: TRBJ1-4
d_gene: NA
abundance: many

CDR3aa: CASSYGPPPYEQYF
CDR3nt: TGCGCCAGCAGCTACGGGCCTCCTCCCTACGAGCAGTACTTC
v_gene: TRBV4-3
j_gene: TRBJ2-7
d_gene: NA
abundance: NA

CDR3aa: CASSYRTSGGRNEQFF
CDR3nt: TGTGCCAGCAGTTACAGGACTAGCGGGGGGCGTAATGAGCAGTTCTTC
v_gene: TRBV6-5
j_gene: TRBJ2-1
d_gene: TRBD2
abundance: many

CDR3aa: CAWSGQGEAFF
CDR3nt: TGTGCCTGGAGTGGACAGGGTGAAGCTTTCTTT
v_gene: TRBV30
j_gene: TRBJ1-1
d_gene: TRBD1
abundance: many

CDR3aa: CASSGTGVEAFF
CDR3nt: TGTGCCAGCAGTGGGACAGGCGTGGAAGCTTTCTTT
v_gene: TRBV6-5
j_gene: TRBJ1-1
d_gene: TRBD1
abundance: many

CDR3aa: CASSFSIGTDHSGNTIYF
CDR3nt: TGTGCCAGCAGCTTCTCTATCGGGACAGATCACTCTGGAAACACCATATATTTT
v_gene: TRBV7-2
j_gene: TRBJ1-3
d_gene: TRBD1
abundance: NA

CDR3aa: CSARDFEGTSYEQYF
CDR3nt: TGCAGTGCTAGAGATTTCGAGGGAACCTCCTACGAGCAGTACTTC
v_gene: TRBV20-1
j_gene: TRBJ2-7
d_gene: NA
abundance: many

CDR3aa: CASSQYRDSSTDTQYF
CDR3nt: TGTGCCAGCAGCCAATACCGGGACAGTAGCACAGATACGCAGTATTTT
v_gene: TRBV14
j_gene: TRBJ2-3
d_gene: TRBD1
abundance: many

CDR3aa: CASSKDRRGAPHTQYF
CDR3nt: TGTGCCAGCAGCAAAGACAGGCGGGGGGCCCCCCATACGCAGTATTTT
v_gene: TRBV21-1
j_gene: TRBJ2-3
d_gene: NA
abundance: few